One TCR beta chain is described in this entry. This clonotype was counted between two and nine times. Its antigen specificity is not known. One base away there is no much larger clone; base qualities are not given. The sample is drawn from a study of regulatory T cells in long-lasting Graves disease (dated by TCRdb to about 2021). Regarding the study in general: Patients with newly diagnosed Graves' disease had been on antithyroid drugs for under 3 months. Persistent Graves' disease patients were compared with newly diagnosed Graves' disease patients by peripheral blood TCR sequencing and RNA sequencing. The study was conducted in China and was registered as a clinical trial. TCR sequencing covered some 13 persistent and around 20 newly diagnosed Graves' disease patients, around 33 samples in total. General study outcomes and caveats: The small sample size was acknowledged by the authors as a limitation that may reduce accuracy. Patients with persistent disease shared more public clonotypes (about 3,000) than newly diagnosed patients did (around 930). Preferential use of TRBV28, TRBJ1-2 and TRBJ2-5 was observed in persistent disease, whereas TRBV20-1 and TRBJ2-1 were favored in newly diagnosed disease. Only peripheral blood was studied, because thyroid tissue, the primary lesion, was inaccessible. Sequencing and analysis were restricted to the TCR beta chain. Persistent Graves' disease patients showed lower TCR Shannon entropy and fewer highly expanded clones than newly diagnosed patients, suggesting clonal expansion.

In light of the paper, this sample's time point label describes: newly diagnosed GD, antithyroid drugs for less than 3 months. For both TCR sequencing and RNA sequencing, RNA was extracted from PBMCs in TRIzol. The diagnosis of Graves' disease followed American Thyroid Association guidelines. Patients for the study were recruited at an endocrinology department in Xi'an, China. Each patient gave approximately 9.7 milliliters of peripheral blood, collected in an EDTA anticoagulant tube. PBMCs were isolated by Ficoll Paque Plus density gradient separation without further T cell sorting. An Agilent 2100 Bioanalyzer and agarose gel were used to check RNA quality, and a NanoDrop 2000 was used to measure RNA concentration. Trimming takes 7 bases from V and 5 bases from J, and the germline ends sit 12 bases apart. Including the terminal cysteine and phenylalanine, the CDR3 comprises 14 residues. The kept DNA is CDR3 alone, 42 bases in frame from the first base. The germline V gene specifies SNHLY as CDR1 and FYNNEI as CDR2.

Library generation was performed with multiplex PCR. Sequencing relied on an Illumina HiSeq 4000. iRepertoire HTBI primers and Arm-PCR amplification of CDR3 regions were used to construct TCR beta libraries. Before sequencing, the PCR products went through gel purification. The study's processing was this. Across samples, 60 to 70 TRBV and roughly 15 TRBJ segments were identified and used for gene usage analysis of CDR3 amino acid clonotypes. Filtered high-quality paired reads were merged into contigs using COPE and FqMerger. BLAST was used to align contigs to IMGT TRBV, TRBD and TRBJ reference genes, with CDR3 defined following IMGT. Highly expanded clones were defined as clonotypes with a frequency above 0.1%. Repertoire diversity was measured by Shannon entropy, and V-J evenness by the Gini coefficient. A clonotype found in more than one individual was treated as public. TCRdb reran the public reads through fastp at Q25 and MiXCR, keeping productive beta chains. Rows merge per CDR3 protein into single entries with the most common DNA and genes. TCRdb's processing, not the authors' own work, is the source of the V and J calls. The sample table contains some 560,000 distinct CDR3 sequences; only one count was recorded for more than 15% of them. Together, the top ten hold around 25% of the sample.

These sequences were also reported in another study, on T cells in Graves' hyperthyroidism and ophthalmopathy. Drawing on the second study: Stable Graves' hyperthyroidism was defined as no progression to ophthalmopathy during 18 months of follow-up. Hyperthyroidism patients were newly diagnosed, had a disease duration of under 2 months, and were aged 18 to 65 years. The study excluded patients with uncontrolled infections, other autoimmune diseases, pregnancy or lactation. Diagnoses relied on clinical symptoms, serum thyroxine and TRAb, thyroid ultrasound and orbital computed tomography. A first-round RT-PCR of the TCR CDR3 used the HTBI primer set with the Qiagen OneStep RT-PCR kit. Most expanded thyroid clonotypes (frequency above 0.001) were also detected in blood, suggesting blood repertoires may reflect thyroid immune responses. A model built on a 13 V-J signature distinguished ophthalmopathy from stable hyperthyroidism, reaching 85% to 90% sensitivity and under 84% specificity in cross-validation and 80%/75% in testing. During validation, the model predicted progression to ophthalmopathy a median of roughly 7.1 months ahead of onset, with almost 71% sensitivity and less than 85% specificity. TCR V-J signatures able to tell the groups apart were searched for in a discovery cohort of some 100 patients, of whom about 40 had Graves' ophthalmopathy and around 58 had stable Graves' hyperthyroidism. An independent validation cohort of 18 to 20 hyperthyroidism patients and about 16 patients who later progressed to ophthalmopathy tested prospective prediction of ophthalmopathy. The roughly 91 discovery patients were randomly divided into training and test sets at a 7:3 ratio. In more than 5 Graves' hyperthyroidism patients, the study also compared T-cell repertoires from thyroid tissue with T-cell repertoires from blood. Once sampling was done, hyperthyroidism patients were given methimazole at a starting dose of 30 mg daily, whereas ophthalmopathy patients were given high-dose intravenous methylprednisolone. Libraries were constructed in a second round of multiplex PCR, after which size selection and purification were performed. The libraries were sequenced on an Illumina HiSeq2000 using paired-end 100 bp reads. SOAPnuke was used to process the raw data, throwing out any read that contained adapters or uncalled bases, had a mean Phred below 15, or lacked an exact constant-primer or identifier match. COPE v1.2.5 was used to merge the high-quality paired reads, and each unique nucleotide sequence was defined as a clonotype. MiTCR v1.1 was used to align clonotypes to the IMGT TRBV, TRBD and TRBJ reference segments. Only V-J combinations with frequency above 0.0001, covering about 99% of repertoires, were analysed. The TCS score was defined as F50 (clonal expansion) divided by E x V (chaos), with BLOSUM62-based TCRdist calculated between CDR3 peptides within each V-J. Welch's t-statistics and random forest reduced 500 to 650 V-J features to 10 to 15, which were used in a naive Bayes classifier (R e1071). Sample size was not statistically predetermined, and blinding of investigators to group allocation was not performed. According to the paper, TCR Vbeta CDR3 sequencing was carried out on 135 peripheral blood samples, which came from more than 40 ophthalmopathy, roughly 75 hyperthyroidism and around 17 progressor patients.

The rearrangement combines TRBV2 with TRBJ1-6; confidence is insufficient to name the D gene. The sequence was obtained from a woman aged 40-60 years with Graves disease. Donor details come from another sample of the same person, matched by shared clones. Sequenced here: peripheral blood mononuclear cells (PBMCs), sampled at new diagnosis, from a patient treated with antithyroid drugs. The CDR3 region has the sequence CASTPLGNNSPLHF. The DNA sequence follows: TGTGCCAGCACTCCCTTAGGGAATAATTCACCCCTCCACTTT.